The TCR beta chain described here comes from a study of blood T cell repertoires in COVID-19. Profiled with immunoSEQ multiplex PCR; TCRdb holds only in-frame clones, not every one. The sample holds approximately 360,000 clones; more than 70% are singletons and the top ten take about 2.1%. The study drew participants aged about 18 to 95 years from 20 to 30 US areas. Trimming at V came to 0 bases and at J to 4 bases, leaving 4 bases not matched to a gene. Germline CDR1 reads SGHNT; CDR2 reads YYREEE (reference sequence). The CDR3 has 16 residues. The chain carries TRBV5-4 and TRBJ1-6; 7 positions match TRBD1. The clonotype comes from a man aged 40-55 years in a cohort exposed to, infected with or recovered from COVID-19 (not recorded which). The source material was PBMCs or T cells enriched from blood (not recorded which). This CDR3 reads CASSLGQGDYNSPLHF. The CDR3 coding sequence is TGTGCCAGCAGCTTGGGACAGGGAGATTATAATTCACCCCTCCACTTT.